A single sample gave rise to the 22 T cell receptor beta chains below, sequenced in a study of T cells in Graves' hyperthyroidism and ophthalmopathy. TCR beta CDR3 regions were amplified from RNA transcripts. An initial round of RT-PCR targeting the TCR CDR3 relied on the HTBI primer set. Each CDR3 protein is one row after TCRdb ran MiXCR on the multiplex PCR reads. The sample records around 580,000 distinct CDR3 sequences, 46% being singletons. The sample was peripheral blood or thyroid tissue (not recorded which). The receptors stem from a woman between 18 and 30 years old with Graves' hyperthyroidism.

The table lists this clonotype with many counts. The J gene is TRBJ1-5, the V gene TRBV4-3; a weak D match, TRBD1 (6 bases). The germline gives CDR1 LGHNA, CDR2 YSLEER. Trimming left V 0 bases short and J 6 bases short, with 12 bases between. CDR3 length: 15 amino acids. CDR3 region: CASSQDHGGGQPQHF. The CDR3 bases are TGCGCCAGCAGCCAAGATCACGGGGGCGGTCAGCCCCAGCATTTT.

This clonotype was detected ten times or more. CDR3 sequence reads: CAIRTGDSEAFF. The CDR3 DNA is TGTGCCATCAGGACAGGGGACTCTGAAGCTTTCTTT. This chain uses TRBV10-3 with TRBJ1-1, with TRBD1 identical over 8 bases. CDR3 length: 12 amino acids. Per germline, CDR1 ENHRY and CDR2 SYGVKD. V gave up 6 bases and J gave up 6 bases; unmatched junction bases: 3.

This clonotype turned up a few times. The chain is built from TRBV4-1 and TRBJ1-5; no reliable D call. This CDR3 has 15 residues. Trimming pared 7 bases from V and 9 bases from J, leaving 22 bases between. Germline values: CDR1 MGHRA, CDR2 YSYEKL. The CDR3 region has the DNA TGCGCCAGCACCGAGACGGGAACTGAGATTGGGCCCCAGCATTTT. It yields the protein CASTETGTEIGPQHF.

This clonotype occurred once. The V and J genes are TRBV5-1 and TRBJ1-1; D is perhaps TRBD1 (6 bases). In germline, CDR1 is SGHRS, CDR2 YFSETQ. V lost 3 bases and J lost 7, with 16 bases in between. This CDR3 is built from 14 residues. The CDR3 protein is CASSSDRGGIEAFF. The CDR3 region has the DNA TGCGCCAGCAGCTCGGACAGAGGAGGCATTGAAGCTTTCTTT.

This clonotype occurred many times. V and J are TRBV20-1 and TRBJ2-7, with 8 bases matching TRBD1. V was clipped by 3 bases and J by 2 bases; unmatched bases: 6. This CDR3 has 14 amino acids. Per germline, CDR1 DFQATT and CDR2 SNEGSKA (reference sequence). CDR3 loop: CSASPSTGAYEQYF. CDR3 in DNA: TGCAGTGCTAGCCCTTCGACAGGGGCCTACGAGCAGTACTTC.

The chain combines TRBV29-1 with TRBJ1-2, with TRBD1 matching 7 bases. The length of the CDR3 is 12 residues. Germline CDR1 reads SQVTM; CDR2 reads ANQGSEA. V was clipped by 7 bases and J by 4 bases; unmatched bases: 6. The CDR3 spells CSAGQVGYGYTF. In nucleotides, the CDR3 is TGCAGCGCCGGACAGGTCGGCTATGGCTACACCTTC.

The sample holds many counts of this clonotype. CDR3 in amino acids: CSADGTGELFF. The DNA for the CDR3 is TGCAGTGCCGACGGCACCGGGGAGCTGTTTTTT. The chain uses TRBV20-1 and TRBJ2-2, with D unresolved. Between the trimmed V and J ends, which lost 6 bases and 4 bases, there was a span of 6 bases. CDR1 and CDR2 from the germline V gene are DFQATT and SNEGSKA (reference sequence). The length of the CDR3 is 11 residues.

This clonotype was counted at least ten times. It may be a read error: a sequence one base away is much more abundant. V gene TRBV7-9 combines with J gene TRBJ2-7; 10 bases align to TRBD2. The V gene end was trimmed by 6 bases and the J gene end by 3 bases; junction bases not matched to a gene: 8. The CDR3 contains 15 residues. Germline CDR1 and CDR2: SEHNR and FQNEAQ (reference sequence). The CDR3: CASRRAGTSDYEQYF. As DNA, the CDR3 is TGTGCCAGCAGGCGGGCCGGGACTAGCGACTACGAGCAGTACTTC. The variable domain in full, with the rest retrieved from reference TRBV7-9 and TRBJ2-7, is DTGVSQNPRHKITKRGQNVTFRCDPISEHNRLYWYRQTLGQGPEFLTYFQNEAQLEKSRLLSDRFSAERPKGSFSTLEIQRTEQGDSAMYLCASRRAGTSDYEQYFGPGTRLTVT.

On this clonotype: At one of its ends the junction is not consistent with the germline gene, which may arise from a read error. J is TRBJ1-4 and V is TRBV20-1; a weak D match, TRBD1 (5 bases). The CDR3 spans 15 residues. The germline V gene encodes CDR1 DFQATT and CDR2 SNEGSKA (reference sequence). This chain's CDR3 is CSASPRAGTGEKLFF. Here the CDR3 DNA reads TGCAGTGCTAGCCCTCGGGCAGGGACGGGAGAAAAACTATTTTTT.

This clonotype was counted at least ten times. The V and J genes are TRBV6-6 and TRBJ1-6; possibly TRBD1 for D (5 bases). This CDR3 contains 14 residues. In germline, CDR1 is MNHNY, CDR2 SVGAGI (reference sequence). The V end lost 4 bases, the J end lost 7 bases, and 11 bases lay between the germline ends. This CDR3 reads CASSLGDGNSPLHF. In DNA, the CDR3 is TGTGCCAGCAGTTTAGGGGACGGGAATTCACCCCTCCACTTT.

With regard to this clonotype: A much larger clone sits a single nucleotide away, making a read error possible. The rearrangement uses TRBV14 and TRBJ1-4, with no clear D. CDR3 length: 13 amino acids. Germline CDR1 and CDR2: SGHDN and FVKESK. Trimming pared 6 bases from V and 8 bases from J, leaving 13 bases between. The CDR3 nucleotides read TGTGCCAGCAGTCGGTCATCTGGGGAAAAACTGTTTTTT. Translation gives CASSRSSGEKLFF.

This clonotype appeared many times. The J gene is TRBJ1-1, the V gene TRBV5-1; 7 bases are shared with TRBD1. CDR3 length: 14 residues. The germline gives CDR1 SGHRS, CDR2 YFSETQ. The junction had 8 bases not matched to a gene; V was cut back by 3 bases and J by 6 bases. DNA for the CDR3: TGCGCCAGCAGCTCAGCGACAGGGATGGCTGAAGCTTTCTTT. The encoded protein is CASSSATGMAEAFF. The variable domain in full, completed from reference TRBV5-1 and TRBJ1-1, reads KAGVTQTPRYLIKTRGQQVTLSCSPISGHRSVSWYQQTPGQGLQFLFEYFSETQRNKGNFPGRFSGRQFSNSRSEMNVSTLELGDSALYLCASSSATGMAEAFFGQGTRLTVV.

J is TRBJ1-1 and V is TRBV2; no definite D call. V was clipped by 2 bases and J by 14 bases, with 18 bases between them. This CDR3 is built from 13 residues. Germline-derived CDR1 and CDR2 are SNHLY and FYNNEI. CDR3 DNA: TGTGCCAGCAGTGAACAGTCTCACAATGAGCAGTTCTTT. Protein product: CASSEQSHNEQFF.

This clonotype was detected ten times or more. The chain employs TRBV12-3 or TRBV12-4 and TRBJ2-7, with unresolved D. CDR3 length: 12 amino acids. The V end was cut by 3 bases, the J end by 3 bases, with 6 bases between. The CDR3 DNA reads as TGTGCCAGCAGTTTCGGGTTCTACGAGCAGTACTTC. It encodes CASSFGFYEQYF.

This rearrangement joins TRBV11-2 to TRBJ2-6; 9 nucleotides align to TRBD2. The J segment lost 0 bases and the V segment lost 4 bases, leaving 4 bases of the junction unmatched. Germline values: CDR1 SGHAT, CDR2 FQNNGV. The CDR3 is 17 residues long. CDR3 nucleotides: TGTGCCAGCAGCTCCGTGACTAGCGGCTCTGGGGCCAACGTCCTGACTTTC. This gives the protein CASSSVTSGSGANVLTF.

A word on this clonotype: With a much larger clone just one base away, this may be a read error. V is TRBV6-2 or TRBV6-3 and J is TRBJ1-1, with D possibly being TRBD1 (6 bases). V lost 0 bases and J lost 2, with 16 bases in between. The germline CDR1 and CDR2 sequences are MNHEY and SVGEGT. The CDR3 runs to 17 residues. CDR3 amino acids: CASSYSGQMGLNTEAFF. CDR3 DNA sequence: TGTGCCAGCAGTTACTCGGGACAAATGGGGTTAAACACTGAAGCTTTCTTT.

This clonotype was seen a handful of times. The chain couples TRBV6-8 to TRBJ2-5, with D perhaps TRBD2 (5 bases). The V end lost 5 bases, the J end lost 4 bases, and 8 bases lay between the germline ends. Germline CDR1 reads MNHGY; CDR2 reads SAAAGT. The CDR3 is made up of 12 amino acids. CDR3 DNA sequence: TGTGCCAGCAGTGTGGGAGCAGAGACCCAGTACTTC. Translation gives CASSVGAETQYF.

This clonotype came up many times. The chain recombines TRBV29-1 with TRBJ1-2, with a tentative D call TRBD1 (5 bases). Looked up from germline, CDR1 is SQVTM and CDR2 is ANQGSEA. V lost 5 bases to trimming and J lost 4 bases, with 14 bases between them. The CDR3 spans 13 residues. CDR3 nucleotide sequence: TGCAGCGTTCCGCGGGGGGGGGGCTATGGCTACACCTTC. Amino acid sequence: CSVPRGGGYGYTF.

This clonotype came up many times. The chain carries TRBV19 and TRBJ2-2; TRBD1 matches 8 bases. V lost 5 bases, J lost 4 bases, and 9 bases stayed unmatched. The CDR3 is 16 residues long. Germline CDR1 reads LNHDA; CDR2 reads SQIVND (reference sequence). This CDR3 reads CASSFQGAGGTGELFF. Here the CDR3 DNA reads TGTGCCAGTAGTTTTCAGGGGGCAGGTGGCACCGGGGAGCTGTTTTTT.

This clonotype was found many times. CDR3 residues: CASSEYDTSGANVLTF. For the CDR3, the DNA is TGTGCCAGCAGCGAGTACGACACCTCTGGGGCCAACGTCCTGACTTTC. J is TRBJ2-6 and V is TRBV7-9; the D is unclear. Germline CDR1 is SEHNR and CDR2 is FQNEAQ (reference sequence). This CDR3 comprises 16 residues. V lost 5 bases and J lost 0, with 11 bases in between.

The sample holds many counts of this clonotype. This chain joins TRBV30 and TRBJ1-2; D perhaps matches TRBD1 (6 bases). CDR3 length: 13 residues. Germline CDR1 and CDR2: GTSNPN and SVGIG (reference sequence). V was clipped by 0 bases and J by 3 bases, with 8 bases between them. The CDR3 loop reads CAWSVRTDYGYTF. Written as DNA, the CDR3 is TGTGCCTGGAGTGTACGGACAGACTATGGCTACACCTTC.

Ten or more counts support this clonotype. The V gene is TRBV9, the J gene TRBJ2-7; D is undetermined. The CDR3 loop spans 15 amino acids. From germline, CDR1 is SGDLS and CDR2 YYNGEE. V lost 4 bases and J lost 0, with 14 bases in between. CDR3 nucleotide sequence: TGTGCCAGCAGCTTAATGGGCGGAAGCTCCTACGAGCAGTACTTC. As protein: CASSLMGGSSYEQYF.